This entry concerns a single TCR beta chain. Seattle's enrolled individuals joined amid active infection and were then monitored longitudinally. Germline V gene sequence: CDR1 KGHSH, CDR2 LQKENI. The CDR3 length is 13 residues. Deletions cut 7 bases from V and 6 bases from J, with 14 bases between. These data originate in a study of blood T cell repertoires in COVID-19. In the authors' workflow: Estimation of nucleated cell counts was performed using reference gene primer amplification. This table comes from immunoSEQ multiplex PCR, and its TCRdb copy is limited to in-frame clones, with some not included. V and J calls and clone size are as listed in that table; D and trimming were resolved from the DNA. The repertoire includes approximately 110,000 clones, about 93% of them detected once, and around 2% sits in the top ten.

The clonotype was recovered from a man in his fifties with COVID-19, enrolled during active disease. The chain has TRBV18 and TRBJ2-3; weak D call: TRBD2 (6 bases). The sequenced sample was peripheral blood. For the CDR3, the DNA is TGTGCCAGCTTTTCCGGGAGTGGTGATACGCAGTATTTT. Translation: CASFSGSGDTQYF.